A selection of T cell receptor beta chains follows, all from one sample in a study of cytomegalovirus exposure and HLA in healthy donors. Sequencing was performed with immunoSEQ multiplex PCR; in TCRdb, only in-frame clones are kept and a portion is missing. The sample lists around 140,000 clones, around four fifths seen once, with approximately 9.7% in the top ten. Material for sequencing was PBMCs. Receptors originate from a woman aged 55-69 years in good health and CMV-seropositive. Both conserved end residues are part of each CDR3. Each record gives: CDR3 DNA, CDR3 protein, V gene, clone size, J gene, D gene. The D gene is left open where the match is weak. A clone size is listed for some rows: how often the clone was seen (once, few, many), or a class if it is expanded.

TGTGCTAGCAGCCCGGAGACAGGGCCTTCCGAGACCCAGTACTTC | CASSPETGPSETQYF | TRBV7-7 | . | TRBJ2-5 | TRBD1
TGTGCCACCAGCAGTGGGGGGACTAGCACAGATACGCAGTATTTT | CATSSGGTSTDTQYF | TRBV15 | . | TRBJ2-3 | .
TGTGCCAGTAGGTCTGGACAGCTCTATGGCTACACCTTC | CASRSGQLYGYTF | TRBV19 | . | TRBJ1-2 | .
TGTGCCAGCAGCGTAGCGGGAGCATACAATGAGCAGTTCTTC | CASSVAGAYNEQFF | TRBV9 | once | TRBJ2-1 | .
TGTGCCTGGGATAGCGGGAGAGGATCCGAGCAGTACTTC | CAWDSGRGSEQYF | TRBV30 | . | TRBJ2-7 | TRBD2
TGTGCCAGTAGTATAGACAGGGACACTGAAGCTTTCTTT | CASSIDRDTEAFF | TRBV19 | few | TRBJ1-1 | .
TGTGCCACCAGCACAGCGGGACAGGGGTACGAGCAGTACTTC | CATSTAGQGYEQYF | TRBV15 | . | TRBJ2-7 | TRBD1
TGTGCCAGCAGTCTCCCCGGGACTCCTGACCCTGAAGCTTTCTTT | CASSLPGTPDPEAFF | TRBV28 | . | TRBJ1-1 | .
TGTGCCAGCAGTTTAGTCGGGGTAGAAGGAAACACCATATATTTT | CASSLVGVEGNTIYF | TRBV28 | . | TRBJ1-3 | .
TGTGCCAGCAGCTTAGGTCCGGGGGAAATAGATACGCAGTATTTT | CASSLGPGEIDTQYF | TRBV11-3 | . | TRBJ2-3 | .
TGCGCCAGCAGCCTCAGCTCGGGACAGGGGTATGGCTACACCTTC | CASSLSSGQGYGYTF | TRBV4-3 | . | TRBJ1-2 | TRBD1
TGTGCCAGCAGCTTAGAGGGGGCGGAGAACTTGTATGGCTACACCTTC | CASSLEGAENLYGYTF | TRBV7-9 | . | TRBJ1-2 | TRBD1
TGTGCCAGCAGTGAAGATCCAGGGGGAAGGGCTGAAGCTTTCTTT | CASSEDPGGRAEAFF | TRBV6-1 | . | TRBJ1-1 | TRBD1
TGCGCCAGCGGTTCAGGGCTCACTGGAAACACCATATATTTT | CASGSGLTGNTIYF | TRBV5-1 | . | TRBJ1-3 | .
TGTGCCAGCAGTTTATATAGGGGCAGGGGAGGAAACACCATATATTTT | CASSLYRGRGGNTIYF | TRBV28 | . | TRBJ1-3 | .
TGTGCCTGGAAGCGGACCCGGTCCGCCTACGAGCAGTACTTC | CAWKRTRSAYEQYF | TRBV30 | . | TRBJ2-7 | .
TGTGCCAGCAGACAGGTGTCGATGAAGAACAATGAGCAGTTCTTC | CASRQVSMKNNEQFF | TRBV7-8 | . | TRBJ2-1 | .
TGTGCCAGCAGCGAGATTCTACAAAAACTGTTTTTT | CASSEILQKLFF | TRBV28 | few | TRBJ1-4 | .
TGTGCCAGCAGTTTCCAGGGGGCTGGCACTGAAGCTTTCTTT | CASSFQGAGTEAFF | TRBV27 | . | TRBJ1-1 | TRBD1
TGTGCCAGCAGCCCACGGACAGTTCGGGCCGATGGAAAACTGTTTTTT | CASSPRTVRADGKLFF | TRBV11-3 | few | TRBJ1-4 | .
TGTGCCATCAGTGAGGGACAGGGCCAATTCGAGCAGTACTTC | CAISEGQGQFEQYF | TRBV10-3 | . | TRBJ2-7 | TRBD1
TGTGCCAGCAGTGAATTGGACTCGTCAAACACTGAAGCTTTCTTT | CASSELDSSNTEAFF | TRBV25-1 | . | TRBJ1-1 | .
TGTGCCAGCAGCGTACAGGGAAGCTCTGGAAACACCATATATTTT | CASSVQGSSGNTIYF | TRBV9 | . | TRBJ1-3 | .
TGCGCCAGCAGCCATCCACTAGTCAAGGAGAATGAGCAGTTCTTC | CASSHPLVKENEQFF | TRBV4-1 | . | TRBJ2-1 | .
TGCGCCAGCAGTCCCCCGTGGGCGCACAACGAGCAGTACTTC | CASSPPWAHNEQYF | TRBV23-1 | . | TRBJ2-7 | .
TGTGCCAGCAGTAGGGGGCCCTCCTACAATGAGCAGTTCTTC | CASSRGPSYNEQFF | TRBV6-5 | . | TRBJ2-1 | TRBD1
TGTGCCAGCAGTCGTGCCCTAACCACAGATACGCAGTATTTT | CASSRALTTDTQYF | TRBV5-4 | . | TRBJ2-3 | .
TGTGCCAGCAGCGTAGGACAGGGAATGGATGGCTACACCTTC | CASSVGQGMDGYTF | TRBV9 | . | TRBJ1-2 | TRBD1
TGCGCCACCAAGAGAGCGGGAGATCGGGCAGATACGCAGTATTTT | CATKRAGDRADTQYF | TRBV5-1 | . | TRBJ2-3 | TRBD2
TGTGCCAGCAGCTTAGAACCACCGGGACAGGGAGGCTATGGCTACACCTTC | CASSLEPPGQGGYGYTF | TRBV7-2 | . | TRBJ1-2 | TRBD1
TGCGCCAGCAGCTTGCTCCGCGGGAGGACCCAATACAATGAGCAGTTCTTC | CASSLLRGRTQYNEQFF | TRBV5-1 | . | TRBJ2-1 | TRBD2
TGTGCCAGCAGTCCTCCAGACAGAAAAAACACTGAAGCTTTCTTT | CASSPPDRKNTEAFF | TRBV28 | . | TRBJ1-1 | .
TGTGCCAGCAGCTTAGAGGGCGGGGGCTCCTACGAGCAGTACTTC | CASSLEGGGSYEQYF | TRBV7-6 | . | TRBJ2-7 | TRBD2
TGTGCCAGCAGCTTAGGGGGACAGGTATCCTACGAGCAGTACTTC | CASSLGGQVSYEQYF | TRBV7-2 | . | TRBJ2-7 | TRBD1
TGTGCCAGCAGTTTAACTAGCGGTAACTACGAGCAGTACTTC | CASSLTSGNYEQYF | TRBV28 | . | TRBJ2-7 | TRBD2
TGTGCCAGCAGTTTATCGTGGCTTACCGCGAACACCGGGGAGCTGTTTTTT | CASSLSWLTANTGELFF | TRBV27 | few | TRBJ2-2 | .
TGTGCCAGCAGTTACAGCGGGACCCAGAACACTGAAGCTTTCTTT | CASSYSGTQNTEAFF | TRBV6-5 | once | TRBJ1-1 | .
TGTGCCAGCAGCCCCGGGACAGCGGGAAACACCATATATTTT | CASSPGTAGNTIYF | TRBV7-8 | . | TRBJ1-3 | TRBD1
TGTGCCTGGAGTAAGGGGGACAGGGCCTCCAATGAGCAGTTCTTC | CAWSKGDRASNEQFF | TRBV30 | . | TRBJ2-1 | TRBD1
TGTGCCAGCACCGGGAGGGACACCGGGGAGCTGTTTTTT | CASTGRDTGELFF | TRBV7-9 | . | TRBJ2-2 | TRBD2
TGTGCCAGCAGCACCAGAGCGGGAGGGAGCACAGATACGCAGTATTTT | CASSTRAGGSTDTQYF | TRBV6-4 | . | TRBJ2-3 | TRBD2
TGTGCCAGCAGCCAAGGACCTGGACAGAAATACGAGCAGTACTTC | CASSQGPGQKYEQYF | TRBV4-2 | . | TRBJ2-7 | .
TGTGCCAGCAGTCCCACGGGGGACCGTGAAAAACTGTTTTTT | CASSPTGDREKLFF | TRBV28 | . | TRBJ1-4 | .